The present T cell receptor beta chain was sequenced within a study of cytomegalovirus exposure and HLA in healthy donors. Study-wide context: The Caucasian-associated ancestry cluster held roughly 84% of 398 genotyped donors. Findings of the study overall: The presence/absence work took it that sequencing depth was about the same across donors.

13 Jbeta primers and 60 Vbeta primers were used for the PCR. Sequencing was performed with immunoSEQ multiplex PCR; in TCRdb, only in-frame clones are kept and a portion is missing. Of roughly 200,000 clones detected, over 70% appear once; the ten largest clones hold around 3%. On this clone: Its antigen is as yet unknown.

Trimming took 0 bases from V and 7 from J, leaving 9 bases between them. The CDR3 has 13 residues. The germline V gene encodes CDR1 MNHEY and CDR2 SVGAGI. The sequenced sample consisted of PBMCs. The rearrangement links TRBV6-5 to TRBJ2-5; D not resolved. This clonotype originated in a male donor in good health and CMV-seronegative. The CDR3 reads CASSYSNSGTQYF. The DNA for the CDR3 is TGTGCCAGCAGTTACTCGAACTCGGGGACCCAGTACTTC.